This TCR beta chain derives from a study of OX40 agonist ivuxolimab in advanced cancers. Across the whole study: The patients' treatment was ivuxolimab, an agonistic anti-OX40 (CD134) antibody. Partial responses were achieved by three patients, of whom one had hepatocellular carcinoma and two had cutaneous melanoma. Points from the study as a whole: CD8+ T cells showed, on average, more clonal expansion than CD4+ cells. CD4+ and CD8+ blood T cells expanded clonally by week 6 at 0.1 to 3.0 mg/kg.

Of note for this clone: Antigen unknown.

The J segment lost 2 bases and the V segment lost 5 bases, leaving 7 bases of the junction unmatched. The CDR3 runs to 15 residues. CDR1 and CDR2 (germline): SGHTA, FQGNSA. Profiling relied on immunoSEQ multiplex PCR, and the TCRdb table lists in-frame clones only, not all of them. Of 45,000 or so clones in the sample, around nine tenths were seen once. Sequencing used CD4+ or CD8+ T cells sorted from blood, obtained in a trial of the OX40 agonist ivuxolimab. The TCR comes from an adult with an advanced solid tumor such as melanoma, head and neck, liver or kidney cancer. The rearrangement links TRBV7-2 to TRBJ2-7; 9 bases match TRBD2. The CDR3 sequence: CASSLGSGRPYEQYF. CDR3 sequence (DNA): TGTGCCAGCAGCCTAGGGAGCGGGAGGCCCTACGAGCAGTACTTC.